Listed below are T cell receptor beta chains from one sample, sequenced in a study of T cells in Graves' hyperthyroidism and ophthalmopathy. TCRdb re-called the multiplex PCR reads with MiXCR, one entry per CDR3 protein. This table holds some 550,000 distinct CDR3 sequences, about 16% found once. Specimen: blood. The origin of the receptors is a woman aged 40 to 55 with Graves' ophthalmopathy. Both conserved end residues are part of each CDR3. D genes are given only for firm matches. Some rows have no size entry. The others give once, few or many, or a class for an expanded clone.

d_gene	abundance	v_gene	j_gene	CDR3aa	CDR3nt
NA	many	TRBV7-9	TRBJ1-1	CASSPPGTLNTEAFF	TGTGCCAGCAGCCCCCCCGGGACACTAAACACTGAAGCTTTCTTT
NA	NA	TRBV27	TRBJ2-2	CASTQGLGELFF	TGTGCCAGCACACAGGGCCTTGGGGAGCTGTTTTTT
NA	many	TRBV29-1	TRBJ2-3	CSSKGVGTDTQYF	TGCAGCTCCAAGGGGGTTGGCACAGATACGCAGTATTTT
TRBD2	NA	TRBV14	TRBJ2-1	CASSQVSSGRDEQFF	TGTGCCAGCAGCCAAGTATCTAGCGGGAGGGATGAGCAGTTCTTC
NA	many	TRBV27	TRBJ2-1	CASSLYGGNEQFF	TGTGCCAGCAGTTTGTACGGGGGTAATGAGCAGTTCTTC
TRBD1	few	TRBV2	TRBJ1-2	CASSEQGAHGYTF	TGTGCCAGCAGTGAACAGGGGGCGCATGGCTACACCTTC
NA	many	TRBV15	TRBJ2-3	CATSRDAGNTDTQYF	TGTGCCACCAGCAGAGATGCGGGAAACACAGATACGCAGTATTTT
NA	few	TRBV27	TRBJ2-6	CASSRAGGANVLTF	TGTGCCAGCAGTCGAGCCGGCGGGGCCAACGTCCTGACTTTC
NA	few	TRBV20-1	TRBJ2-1	CSAYGRTSLMDEQFF	TGCAGTGCTTATGGGCGGACCTCCTTAATGGATGAGCAGTTCTTC
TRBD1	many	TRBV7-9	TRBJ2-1	CASSLDREYNEQFF	TGTGCCAGCAGCCTGGACAGGGAGTACAATGAGCAGTTCTTC
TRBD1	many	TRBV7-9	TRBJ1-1	CASSLPQGARTEAFF	TGTGCCAGCAGCCTTCCTCAGGGGGCGCGCACTGAAGCTTTCTTT
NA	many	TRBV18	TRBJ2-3	CASSPAVSTDTQYF	TGTGCCAGCTCTCCGGCGGTTAGCACAGATACGCAGTATTTT
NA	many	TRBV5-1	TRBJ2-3	CASRPRGSGGSTDTQYF	TGCGCCAGCAGACCCAGAGGGTCGGGCGGGAGCACAGATACGCAGTATTTT
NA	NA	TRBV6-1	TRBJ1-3	CASSAQGSGNTIYF	TGTGCCAGCAGTGCACAGGGCTCTGGAAACACCATATATTTT
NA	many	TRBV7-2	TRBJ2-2	CASSPYNTGELFF	TGTGCCAGCAGCCCGTACAACACCGGGGAGCTGTTTTTT